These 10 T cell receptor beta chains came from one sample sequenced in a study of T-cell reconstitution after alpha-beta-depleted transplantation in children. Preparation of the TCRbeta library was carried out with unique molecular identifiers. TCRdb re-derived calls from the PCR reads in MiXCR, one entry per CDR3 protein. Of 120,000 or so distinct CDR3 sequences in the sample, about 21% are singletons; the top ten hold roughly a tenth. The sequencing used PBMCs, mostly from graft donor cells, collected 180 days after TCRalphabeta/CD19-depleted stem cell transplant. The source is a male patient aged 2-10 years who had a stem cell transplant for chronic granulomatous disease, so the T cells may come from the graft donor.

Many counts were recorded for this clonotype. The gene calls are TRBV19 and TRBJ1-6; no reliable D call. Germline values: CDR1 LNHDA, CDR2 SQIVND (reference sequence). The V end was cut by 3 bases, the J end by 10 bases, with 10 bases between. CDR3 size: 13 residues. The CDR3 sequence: CASSIGRDSPLHF. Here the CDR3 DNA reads TGTGCCAGTAGTATCGGGCGTGACTCACCCCTCCACTTT.

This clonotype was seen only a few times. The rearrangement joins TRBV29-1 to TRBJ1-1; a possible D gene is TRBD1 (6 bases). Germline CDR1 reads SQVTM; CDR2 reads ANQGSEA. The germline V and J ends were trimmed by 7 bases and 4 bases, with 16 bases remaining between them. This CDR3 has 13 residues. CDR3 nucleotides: TGCAGCGCCTTAACAGGGAAGAGCACTGAAGCTTTCTTT. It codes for CSALTGKSTEAFF. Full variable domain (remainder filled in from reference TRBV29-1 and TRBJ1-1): SAVISQKPSRDICQRGTSLTIQCQVDSQVTMMFWYRQQPGQSLTLIATANQGSEATYESGFVIDKFPISRPNLTFSTLTVSNMSPEDSSIYLCSALTGKSTEAFFGQGTRLTVV.

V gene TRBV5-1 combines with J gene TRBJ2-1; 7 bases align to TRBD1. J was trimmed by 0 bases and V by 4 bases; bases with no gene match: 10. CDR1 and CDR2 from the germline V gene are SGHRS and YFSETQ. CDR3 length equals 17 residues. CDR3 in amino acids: CASSPGTAESSYNEQFF. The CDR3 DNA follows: TGCGCCAGCAGCCCAGGGACAGCCGAGAGCTCCTACAATGAGCAGTTCTTC.

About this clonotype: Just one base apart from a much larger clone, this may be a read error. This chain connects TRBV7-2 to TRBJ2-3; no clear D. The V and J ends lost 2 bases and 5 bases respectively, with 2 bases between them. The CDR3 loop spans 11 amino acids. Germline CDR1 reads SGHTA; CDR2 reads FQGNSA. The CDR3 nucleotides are TGTGCCAGCAGCTTATTAGATACGCAGTATTTT. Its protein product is CASSLLDTQYF.

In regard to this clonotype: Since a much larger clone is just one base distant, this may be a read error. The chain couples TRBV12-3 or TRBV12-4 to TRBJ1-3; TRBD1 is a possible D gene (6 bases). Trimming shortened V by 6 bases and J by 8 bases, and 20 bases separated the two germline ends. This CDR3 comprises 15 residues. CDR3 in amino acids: CASSLLVAGADTIYF. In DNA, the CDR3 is TGTGCCAGCAGCCTCCTTGTTGCAGGGGCGGACACCATATATTTT.

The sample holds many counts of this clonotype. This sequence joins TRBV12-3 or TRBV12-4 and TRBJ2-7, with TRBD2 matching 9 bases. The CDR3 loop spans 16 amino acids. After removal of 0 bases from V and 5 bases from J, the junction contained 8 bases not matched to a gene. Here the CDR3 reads CASSLAIGGRANEQYF. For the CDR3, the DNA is TGTGCCAGCAGTTTAGCTATCGGCGGGAGGGCCAACGAGCAGTACTTC.

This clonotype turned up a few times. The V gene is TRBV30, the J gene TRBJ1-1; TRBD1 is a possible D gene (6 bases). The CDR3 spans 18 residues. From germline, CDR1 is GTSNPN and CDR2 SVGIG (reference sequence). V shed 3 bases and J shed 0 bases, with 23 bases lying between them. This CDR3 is CAWSPGQIEAPMNTEAFF. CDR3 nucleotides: TGTGCCTGGAGCCCAGGACAGATAGAGGCGCCCATGAACACTGAAGCTTTCTTT.

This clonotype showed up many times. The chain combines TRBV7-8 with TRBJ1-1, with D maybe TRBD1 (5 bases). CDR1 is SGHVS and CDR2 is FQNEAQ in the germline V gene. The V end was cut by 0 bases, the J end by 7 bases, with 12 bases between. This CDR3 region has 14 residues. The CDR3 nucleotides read TGTGCCAGCAGCTTAGCGGGTGGAGGGGATGAAGCTTTCTTT. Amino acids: CASSLAGGGDEAFF.

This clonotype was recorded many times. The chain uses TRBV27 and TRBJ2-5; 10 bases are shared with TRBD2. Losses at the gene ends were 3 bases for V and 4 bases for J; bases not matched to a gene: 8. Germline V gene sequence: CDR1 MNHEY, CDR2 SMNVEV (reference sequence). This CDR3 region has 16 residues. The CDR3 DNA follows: TGTGCCAGCAGTTTTCAGCTAGCGGGAGCAGTAGAGACCCAGTACTTC. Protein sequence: CASSFQLAGAVETQYF.

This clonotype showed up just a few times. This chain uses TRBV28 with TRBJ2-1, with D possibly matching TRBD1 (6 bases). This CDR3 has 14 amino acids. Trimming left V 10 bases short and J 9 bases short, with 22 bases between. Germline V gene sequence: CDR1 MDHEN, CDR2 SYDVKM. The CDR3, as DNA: TGTGCCATCTTACCGGGACAAGGTACGGGTGAGCAGTTCTTC. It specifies CAILPGQGTGEQFF.